These 8 T cell receptor beta chains were all obtained from the same sample, sequenced in a study of blood T cell repertoires in COVID-19. Profiled with immunoSEQ multiplex PCR; TCRdb holds only in-frame clones, not every one. The table has 400,000 to 500,000 clones, roughly 90% seen once. Sequencing was done on a sample of PBMCs or T cells enriched from blood (not recorded which). The receptors derive from a woman aged 40 to 50 who had recovered from COVID-19.

This sequence joins TRBV10-1 and TRBJ2-1; D uncertain. CDR1 WNHNN and CDR2 SYGVQD come from the germline V gene (reference sequence). V was shortened by 4 bases and J by 1 base, with 5 bases between the two germline ends. The CDR3 consists of 13 residues. The CDR3: CASSGQSYNEQFF. The CDR3 DNA reads as TGCGCCAGCAGTGGACAATCCTACAATGAGCAGTTCTTC.

The rearrangement links TRBV25-1 to TRBJ1-3; 7 positions match TRBD1. The CDR3 is 16 amino acids. Germline V gene lookup returns CDR1 MGHDK and CDR2 SYGVNS. The CDR3 sequence: CGVASGQLPSGNTIYF. In DNA, the CDR3 is TGTGGAGTGGCGTCGGGACAGCTCCCCTCTGGAAACACCATATATTTT.

This clone showed up just a few times. The CDR3 DNA is TGTGCCAGCAGCTCTAGCGGGATACAGGGCGGGGAGCTGTTTTTT. This codes for CASSSSGIQGGELFF. This chain links TRBV11-2 with TRBJ2-2, with 9 nucleotides matching TRBD2. Germline V gives CDR1 SGHAT, CDR2 FQNNGV. V shed 4 bases and J 7 bases; nucleotides not matched to a gene: 7. This CDR3 is 15 amino acids long.

The chain links TRBV11-2 to TRBJ2-1; a weak D match, TRBD2 (5 bases). There are 14 residues in the CDR3. CDR1 and CDR2 from the germline V gene are SGHAT and FQNNGV. Trimming pared 3 bases from V and 3 bases from J, leaving 9 bases between. The CDR3: CASSFGLNYNEQFF. The CDR3 DNA reads TGTGCCAGCAGCTTTGGACTGAACTACAATGAGCAGTTCTTC.

The rearrangement uses TRBV7-2 and TRBJ2-5; tentatively, D is TRBD2 (5 bases). V was clipped by 3 bases and J by 5 bases, with 13 bases between them. Germline CDR1 is SGHTA and CDR2 is FQGNSA. The CDR3 is 14 residues long. DNA of the CDR3: TGTGCCAGCAGCTTCCTGGGTTGGGAGGAGACCCAGTACTTC. Its protein product is CASSFLGWEETQYF.

As to this clone: The junction and the germline gene differ at one end; a read error may be behind it. J is TRBJ1-2 and V is TRBV30; D is unclear. Germline CDR1 GTSNPN, CDR2 SVGIG (reference sequence). The CDR3 spans 11 residues. Written as DNA, the CDR3 is TGTGCCTGGAGTTCCACCGGTCCGGCAGGTTTC. Residues: CAWSSTGPAGF.

DNA for the CDR3: TGTGCCAGCACCTTCGGGACACCGACCCAAGCGGCTTTCTTT. It codes for CASTFGTPTQAAFF. The V and J genes are TRBV5-6 and TRBJ1-1, with D tentatively TRBD1 (6 bases). V dropped 6 bases and J dropped 11 bases, with 23 bases sitting between them. Germline V lookup: CDR1 SGHDT, CDR2 YYEEEE. The CDR3 has 14 amino acids.

The chain employs TRBV5-1 and TRBJ1-3; D might be TRBD1 (6 bases). CDR1 and CDR2 (germline): SGHRS, YFSETQ. The CDR3 consists of 15 residues. The V end lost 0 bases, the J end lost 4 bases, and 11 bases lay between the germline ends. The CDR3 spells CASSLGPGEGNTIYF. CDR3 nucleotides: TGCGCCAGCAGCTTGGGTCCAGGGGAAGGAAACACCATATATTTT. Full variable domain (rest looked up from reference TRBV5-1 and TRBJ1-3): KAGVTQTPRYLIKTRGQQVTLSCSPISGHRSVSWYQQTPGQGLQFLFEYFSETQRNKGNFPGRFSGRQFSNSRSEMNVSTLELGDSALYLCASSLGPGEGNTIYFGEGSWLTVV.